The 27 T cell receptor beta chains below were found in one sample sequenced in a study of response to subunit inactivated influenza vaccine. TCRdb reprocessed the RT-PCR reads via MiXCR and lists one record per CDR3 protein. The data contain more than 250,000 distinct CDR3 sequences, 21% of them seen just once; the ten biggest clones take up more than 8.5%. Sequences were derived from PBMCs from blood, sampled around 22 months after vaccination. All receptors derive from a man between 45 and 75 years old who received an inactivated influenza vaccine.

The table lists this clonotype with many counts. The gene calls are TRBV5-1 and TRBJ1-2; 9 positions match TRBD1. CDR1 and CDR2 (germline): SGHRS, YFSETQ. The CDR3 contains 14 residues. J gave up 8 bases and V 3 bases, and 8 bases lay outside the gene matches. The DNA of the CDR3 is TGCGCCAGCAGCTGGGGACAGGGAGTCTGGGGCTACACCTTC. The encoded protein is CASSWGQGVWGYTF.

The chain couples TRBV9 to TRBJ2-1; D remains ambiguous. The ends were cut back, 0 bases at V and 1 base at J, with 8 bases in the middle. The CDR3 covers 15 residues. Germline CDR1 SGDLS, CDR2 YYNGEE. For the CDR3, the DNA is TGTGCCAGCAGCGTAGACTCGTTTTCCTACAATGAGCAGTTCTTC. Translated: CASSVDSFSYNEQFF.

In this sample, this clonotype turned up once. The chain has TRBV27 and TRBJ2-3, with D maybe TRBD2 (5 bases). Between the trimmed V and J ends, which lost 4 bases and 5 bases, there was a span of 19 bases. The CDR3 loop spans 16 amino acids. Per germline, CDR1 MNHEY and CDR2 SMNVEV (reference sequence). The CDR3 region has the DNA TGTGCCAGCAGTTCCCACGGTTCAGGCGGAGGAGATACGCAGTATTTT. This translates into CASSSHGSGGGDTQYF.

This clonotype was seen a handful of times. The rearrangement links TRBV24-1 to TRBJ2-2; TRBD2 might be the D (5 bases). The ends were cut back, 0 bases at V and 6 bases at J, with 7 bases in the middle. This CDR3 is 14 amino acids long. Germline V lookup: CDR1 KGHDR, CDR2 SFDVKD. In nucleotides, the CDR3 is TGTGCCACCAGTGATTTGGGGAGTGCCGGGGAGCTGTTTTTT. As protein: CATSDLGSAGELFF.

J is TRBJ2-1 and V is TRBV7-2; TRBD2 aligns across 10 bases. The CDR3 consists of 14 residues. The germline V gene encodes CDR1 SGHTA and CDR2 FQGNSA. The trim removed 6 bases at V and 13 bases at J, leaving 12 bases unmatched. As DNA, the CDR3 is TGTGCCAGCAGTGATACACCGGGACTAGCGATACAGTTCTTC. It specifies CASSDTPGLAIQFF.

The chain links TRBV7-9 to TRBJ1-1; D gene unclear. The germline CDR1 and CDR2 sequences are SEHNR and FQNEAQ (reference sequence). The CDR3 contains 14 residues. The ends were cut back, 4 bases at V and 5 bases at J, with 14 bases in the middle. The CDR3 DNA is TGTGCCAGCAGCTCCTCCGGCGGTGGAACTGAAGCTTTCTTT. It translates to CASSSSGGGTEAFF.

The rearrangement uses TRBV27 and TRBJ2-1; D uncertain. CDR3 size: 13 residues. Between the trimmed V and J ends, which lost 2 bases and 2 bases, there was a span of 4 bases. Germline V gene data show CDR1 as MNHEY and CDR2 as SMNVEV (reference sequence). Written as DNA, the CDR3 is TGTGCCAGCAGTTTAAGCCCCTACAATGAGCAGTTCTTC. Residues: CASSLSPYNEQFF.

Many counts were recorded for this clonotype. The chain recombines TRBV12-3 or TRBV12-4 with TRBJ2-7; 11 bases map to TRBD1. The CDR3 covers 14 residues. The trim removed 6 bases at V and 2 bases at J, leaving 3 bases unmatched. The CDR3 reads CASRPGQGAYEQYF. The CDR3 region has the DNA TGTGCCAGCAGACCGGGACAGGGGGCCTACGAGCAGTACTTC.

The CDR3 region is CASSSPASGRDEQYF. Written as DNA, the CDR3 is TGTGCCAGCAGTTCCCCGGCTAGCGGGAGAGACGAGCAGTACTTC. The chain uses TRBV6-2 or TRBV6-3 and TRBJ2-7; TRBD2 agrees at 10 bases. In germline, CDR1 is MNHEY, CDR2 SVGEGT. The V segment lost 4 bases and the J segment 5 bases; nucleotides outside the gene matches: 8. The CDR3 is 15 residues long.

The chain couples TRBV10-3 to TRBJ2-7, with D tentatively TRBD2 (6 bases). Germline CDR1 and CDR2: ENHRY and SYGVKD. V was trimmed by 3 bases and J by 1 base, leaving 13 bases between them. CDR3 length equals 15 residues. CDR3 sequence reads: CAISESDGGSYEQYF. The CDR3 nucleotides are TGTGCCATCAGTGAATCCGACGGGGGTTCCTACGAGCAGTACTTC.

V usage is TRBV5-1 and J usage is TRBJ2-7; 8 bases match TRBD2. Germline V gene sequence: CDR1 SGHRS, CDR2 YFSETQ. V was pared by 4 bases and J by 3 bases, with 9 bases of the junction left unmatched. The CDR3 runs 15 residues. The CDR3 region is CASSIIAGLLYEQYF. DNA of the CDR3: TGCGCCAGCAGCATCATAGCGGGACTACTCTACGAGCAGTACTTC.

The chain employs TRBV20-1 and TRBJ2-5, with D uncertain. Trimming stripped 2 bases from V and 5 bases from J, with 3 bases between. The V gene's germline CDR1 is DFQATT and CDR2 SNEGSKA (reference sequence). CDR3 size: 10 residues. CDR3 sequence reads: CSARKETQYF. DNA for the CDR3: TGCAGTGCTAGAAAGGAGACCCAGTACTTC.

Only one count was recorded for this clonotype. This chain joins TRBV5-1 and TRBJ2-7; no firm D call. CDR1 is SGHRS, CDR2 YFSETQ, per germline. The CDR3 totals 14 residues. The V end was cut by 1 base, the J end by 5 bases, with 13 bases between. The DNA of the CDR3 is TGCGCCAGCAGCTTGAGCGTGGGAATGAACGAGCAGTACTTC. Residues: CASSLSVGMNEQYF.

This clonotype was found a few times. This chain joins TRBV20-1 and TRBJ1-5; D unclear. V dropped 5 bases and J dropped 2 bases, with 13 bases sitting between them. This CDR3 is built from 14 residues. Germline CDR1 reads DFQATT; CDR2 reads SNEGSKA (reference sequence). In DNA, the CDR3 is TGCAGTGCTGGGTCTTTGGGAGGCAATCAGCCCCAGCATTTT. Amino acids: CSAGSLGGNQPQHF.

The J gene is TRBJ2-1, the V gene TRBV29-1; no clear D gene. V was cut by 7 bases and J by 4 bases, with 11 bases left in between. Germline CDR1 is SQVTM and CDR2 is ANQGSEA. The CDR3 spans 12 residues. The CDR3 spells CSASYKYNEQFF. The CDR3 bases are TGCAGCGCCAGCTACAAGTACAATGAGCAGTTCTTC.

This clonotype was counted between two and nine times. The V gene is TRBV28, the J gene TRBJ1-1; TRBD1 matches at 10 bases. Unmatched junction bases numbered 9, after V lost 6 bases and J lost 5 bases. The germline CDR1 and CDR2 sequences are MDHEN and SYDVKM. CDR3 length: 15 residues. The CDR3 spells CASRRWTGGRTEAFF. The DNA for the CDR3 is TGTGCCAGCAGACGATGGACAGGGGGTAGGACTGAAGCTTTCTTT.

The table lists this clonotype with a few counts. This rearrangement joins TRBV4-2 to TRBJ2-7; 10 bases align to TRBD2. Trimming cost V 0 bases and J 3 bases; bases outside gene matches: 5. CDR1 and CDR2 (germline): LGHNA, YNFKEQ. The CDR3 runs to 16 residues. CDR3 sequence reads: CASSQDRTSGIYEQYF. Here the CDR3 DNA reads TGTGCCAGCAGCCAAGATAGGACTAGCGGAATCTACGAGCAGTACTTC.

This clonotype was observed a handful of times. The chain carries TRBV6-2 or TRBV6-3 and TRBJ1-3, with D unclear. Germline lookup yields CDR1 MNHEY and CDR2 SVGEGT. The CDR3 is made up of 14 amino acids. Trimming took off 6 bases at V and 0 bases at J, with 9 bases between the two ends. The DNA for the CDR3 is TGTGCCAGCAGCCCCATCAGCTCTGGAAACACCATATATTTT. Translating it yields CASSPISSGNTIYF.

V and J are TRBV7-9 and TRBJ2-6; 7 bases align to TRBD1. The length of the CDR3 is 17 residues. With 5 bases clipped from V and 4 bases from J, the junction kept 11 bases outside the gene matches. The germline CDR1 and CDR2 sequences are SEHNR and FQNEAQ (reference sequence). In nucleotides, the CDR3 is TGTGCCAGCAGCCCGGACAGGTTTGGCTTGGGGGCCAACGTCCTGACTTTC. As protein: CASSPDRFGLGANVLTF.

This clonotype was recorded at least ten times. The V gene is TRBV27, the J gene TRBJ2-3; 14 bases match TRBD2. The CDR3 sequence is 16 residues long. With V trimmed by 5 bases and J by 4 bases, 5 bases remained unmatched. Germline V gene lookup returns CDR1 MNHEY and CDR2 SMNVEV (reference sequence). CDR3 nucleotides: TGTGCCAGCAGTCACGGGACTAGCGGGAGAGCAGATACGCAGTATTTT. Protein product: CASSHGTSGRADTQYF.

The chain uses TRBV27 and TRBJ1-5; D uncertain. V was shortened by 2 bases and J by 5 bases, with 13 bases between the two germline ends. The CDR3 has 15 amino acids. Germline-derived CDR1 and CDR2 are MNHEY and SMNVEV (reference sequence). The CDR3 loop is CASSLMWAGDQPQHF. In DNA, the CDR3 is TGTGCCAGCAGTTTAATGTGGGCAGGCGATCAGCCCCAGCATTTT.

The CDR3 nucleotides are TGTGCCAGTAGTATTTCACGGGGGAACACTGAAGCTTTCTTT. Its protein is CASSISRGNTEAFF. The chain couples TRBV19 to TRBJ1-1; D gene ambiguous. Trimming stripped 3 bases from V and 1 base from J, with 9 bases between. Germline V gene sequence: CDR1 LNHDA, CDR2 SQIVND (reference sequence). The CDR3 is 14 residues long.

The chain recombines TRBV7-8 with TRBJ2-1; tentative D call: TRBD1 (5 bases). The CDR3 runs 15 residues. Germline CDR1 is SGHVS and CDR2 is FQNEAQ. The V end was cut by 0 bases, the J end by 4 bases, with 10 bases between. CDR3 DNA sequence: TGTGCCAGCAGCTTAGCCCGGACAACTTACAATGAGCAGTTCTTC. Its protein product is CASSLARTTYNEQFF. The whole variable domain, remainder taken from reference TRBV7-8 and TRBJ2-1, is GAGVSQSPRYKVAKRGQDVALRCDPISGHVSLFWYQQALGQGPEFLTYFQNEAQLDKSGLPSDRFFAERPEGSVSTLKIQRTQQEDSAVYLCASSLARTTYNEQFFGPGTRLTVL.

This clonotype was seen more than once but under ten times. The rearrangement links TRBV20-1 to TRBJ1-5; TRBD1 might be the D (6 bases). The CDR3 spans 15 residues. With 6 bases removed from V and 2 bases from J, the gap between germline ends came to 17 bases. Germline V gene data show CDR1 as DFQATT and CDR2 as SNEGSKA (reference sequence). The CDR3 DNA sequence: TGCAGTGCCAAATACCGGGACACCGGCAATCAGCCCCAGCATTTT. This translates into CSAKYRDTGNQPQHF.

J is TRBJ2-2 and V is TRBV6-5; TRBD1 agrees at 8 bases. V was pared by 4 bases and J by 4 bases, with 5 bases of the junction left unmatched. CDR3 length: 15 amino acids. Germline values: CDR1 MNHEY, CDR2 SVGAGI. CDR3 protein: CASSFPGGSTGELFF. CDR3 nucleotide sequence: TGTGCCAGCAGTTTCCCAGGGGGCAGCACCGGGGAGCTGTTTTTT.

This chain joins TRBV12-3 or TRBV12-4 and TRBJ1-3; maybe TRBD1 (5 bases). This CDR3 is built from 15 residues. V dropped 2 bases and J dropped 3 bases, with 11 bases sitting between them. Here the CDR3 reads CASSLRQGGGNTIYF. CDR3 nucleotides: TGTGCCAGCAGTTTACGGCAGGGCGGTGGAAACACCATATATTTT.

In its sample, this clonotype was seen a few times. The chain couples TRBV7-3 to TRBJ1-5; TRBD1 is a possible D gene (5 bases). The V end lost 6 bases, the J end lost 6 bases, and 18 bases lay between the germline ends. The CDR3 is made up of 15 amino acids. The V gene's germline CDR1 is SGHTA and CDR2 FQGTGA. CDR3 region: CASREATRASQPQHF. DNA for the CDR3: TGTGCCAGCAGAGAAGCCACCAGGGCCAGTCAGCCCCAGCATTTT.